The 25 T cell receptor beta chains listed next were all sequenced from one sample in a study of T cell repertoires in cytomegalovirus infection. From the reads, TCRdb called clonotypes with MiXCR, one entry per CDR3 protein. The data hold approximately 250,000 distinct CDR3 sequences, with less than 9.5% observed a single time. Material: PBMCs. These receptors were collected from a human donor in good health (CMV status not recorded). Some clones in this sample may be carry-over from other donors' samples.

The chain has TRBV28 and TRBJ2-7, with 10 bases aligning to TRBD2. The CDR3 spans 14 residues. From germline, CDR1 is MDHEN and CDR2 SYDVKM. The V and J ends lost 6 bases and 3 bases, in that order; junction bases with no gene match: 5. CDR3 DNA sequence: TGTGCCAGCAGGGGTTCTAGCGGGGGCTACGAGCAGTACTTC. It specifies CASRGSSGGYEQYF.

This clonotype was recorded many times. The rearrangement uses TRBV6-2 or TRBV6-3 and TRBJ2-1, with 9 bases lining up with TRBD2. This CDR3 region has 19 residues. With 8 bases clipped from V and 0 bases from J, the junction kept 17 bases outside the gene matches. Per the germline V gene, CDR1 is MNHEY and CDR2 is SVGEGT. The CDR3 region is CASHPHGLAGPRSYNEQFF. CDR3 DNA: TGTGCCAGCCATCCCCATGGGCTAGCGGGGCCCCGCTCCTACAATGAGCAGTTCTTC.

The chain joins TRBV11-2 to TRBJ2-1; TRBD2 is a possible D gene (5 bases). The germline gives CDR1 SGHAT, CDR2 FQNNGV. The V end was cut by 5 bases, the J end by 3 bases, with 23 bases between. The CDR3 is made up of 18 amino acids. The CDR3 sequence: CASSPYAGWQAGYNEQFF. The CDR3 bases are TGTGCCAGCAGCCCATACGCGGGTTGGCAGGCGGGCTACAATGAGCAGTTCTTC.

This clonotype showed up many times. The gene calls are TRBV7-2 and TRBJ2-3, with D perhaps given as TRBD1 or TRBD2 (5 bases each). CDR3 size: 15 residues. Germline loops: CDR1 SGHTA, CDR2 FQGNSA. V shed 3 bases and J shed 0 bases, with 10 bases lying between them. This chain's CDR3 is CASSFQGASTDTQYF. As DNA, the CDR3 is TGTGCCAGCAGCTTTCAGGGAGCAAGCACAGATACGCAGTATTTT. The full variable domain, rest sourced from reference TRBV7-2 and TRBJ2-3, is GAGVSQSPSNKVTEKGKDVELRCDPISGHTALYWYRQSLGQGLEFLIYFQGNSAPDKSGLPSDRFSAERTGGSVSTLTIQRTQQEDSAVYLCASSFQGASTDTQYFGPGTRLTVL.

As to this clonotype: One end of the junction is discordant with germline, which a read error may explain. V gene TRBV20-1 combines with J gene TRBJ2-1, with D tentatively TRBD1 (9 bases). Germline loops: CDR1 DFQATT, CDR2 SNEGSKA (reference sequence). There are 14 residues in the CDR3. CDR3 bases: TGCAGTGCTGGAAGACAGGGGGGGGAGCGGGAGAGAGTCTTC. Amino acid sequence: CSAGRQGGERERVF.

There are a few counts of this clonotype. The chain carries TRBV7-2 and TRBJ2-1, with 10 bases fitting TRBD2. CDR3 length: 15 amino acids. The trim removed 5 bases at V and 12 bases at J, leaving 13 bases unmatched. The germline V gene has CDR1 SGHTA and CDR2 FQGNSA. The CDR3 here is CASSPRLAGVSVQFF. In DNA, the CDR3 is TGTGCCAGCAGCCCCCGGCTAGCGGGAGTATCGGTGCAGTTCTTC.

In this sample, this clonotype turned up many times. The J gene is TRBJ2-3, the V gene TRBV5-8; 10 nucleotides match TRBD2. CDR1 and CDR2 (germline): SGHTS, YDEGEE. J was trimmed by 7 bases and V by 4 bases; bases with no gene match: 21. The CDR3 sequence is 19 residues long. The CDR3 here is CASSPASGSGPSSENTQYF. The CDR3 bases are TGTGCCAGCAGCCCTGCTAGCGGGAGTGGCCCCTCGTCGGAAAATACGCAGTATTTT.

The rearrangement joins TRBV6-6 to TRBJ2-7; D unresolved. Trimming stripped 2 bases from V and 6 bases from J, with 8 bases between. CDR1 is MNHNY and CDR2 is SVGAGI in the germline V gene (reference sequence). CDR3 length equals 12 residues. The CDR3 DNA reads TGTGCCAGCAGTTACACCCGGAGCGAGCAGTACTTC. Protein sequence: CASSYTRSEQYF.

This clonotype was found many times. In DNA, the CDR3 is TGTGCCAGCAGTTACACGACAGGGCTGAACACTGAAGCTTTCTTT. Translated: CASSYTTGLNTEAFF. The V gene is TRBV6-2 or TRBV6-3, the J gene TRBJ1-1, with 7 bases fitting TRBD1. The CDR3 has 15 residues. Germline assignment: CDR1 MNHEY and CDR2 SVGEGT. V shed 2 bases and J 0 bases; nucleotides not matched to a gene: 3.

The chain has TRBV5-1 and TRBJ2-5, with a possible D match to TRBD1 (6 bases). The CDR3 runs to 15 residues. V lost 3 bases to trimming and J lost 2 bases, with 14 bases between them. Germline CDR1 and CDR2: SGHRS and YFSETQ. CDR3 bases: TGCGCCAGCAGCTATGGACAGTTTCTTCAAGAGACCCAGTACTTC. It yields the protein CASSYGQFLQETQYF.

V and J are TRBV6-2 or TRBV6-3 and TRBJ2-5; 14 bases fit TRBD2. The CDR3 is 15 residues long. Germline CDR1 reads MNHEY; CDR2 reads SVGEGT. The trim removed 6 bases at V and 5 bases at J, leaving 5 bases unmatched. The CDR3 DNA reads TGTGCCAGCAGCGGGACTAGCGGGAGACGGGAGACCCAGTACTTC. It codes for CASSGTSGRRETQYF.

In its sample, this clonotype was seen many times. V usage is TRBV7-2 and J usage is TRBJ1-4; TRBD1 might be the D (6 bases). Germline loops: CDR1 SGHTA, CDR2 FQGNSA. V was clipped by 4 bases and J by 7 bases, with 16 bases between them. This CDR3 is built from 15 residues. The CDR3 loop reads CASSSPGELGEKLFF. In DNA form, the CDR3 reads TGTGCCAGCAGCTCCCCAGGGGAGTTAGGTGAAAAACTGTTTTTT.

This clonotype has only a few counts. The chain couples TRBV29-1 to TRBJ1-1, with 9 positions matching TRBD1. The CDR3 has 14 amino acids. V shed 6 bases, J shed 0 bases, and the junction held 5 bases outside the gene matches. CDR1 is SQVTM, CDR2 ANQGSEA, per germline. The CDR3 coding sequence is TGCAGCGTCCTGGACAGGGGCATGAACACTGAAGCTTTCTTT. The encoded protein is CSVLDRGMNTEAFF.

This clonotype was seen many times. The chain combines TRBV19 with TRBJ2-7; D gene uncertain. Germline loops: CDR1 LNHDA, CDR2 SQIVND (reference sequence). Between the trimmed V and J ends, which lost 3 bases and 3 bases, there was a span of 9 bases. The CDR3 contains 13 residues. CDR3 coding DNA: TGTGCCAGTAGTATGGGAAGTGGCTACGAGCAGTACTTC. It codes for CASSMGSGYEQYF.

This rearrangement joins TRBV7-8 to TRBJ2-2; 7 nucleotides align to TRBD1. Per germline, CDR1 SGHVS and CDR2 FQNEAQ. The CDR3 runs to 16 residues. J was trimmed by 2 bases and V by 7 bases; bases with no gene match: 10. CDR3 protein: CASTKWGTVNTGELFF. The DNA for the CDR3 is TGTGCCAGCACGAAATGGGGGACAGTCAACACCGGGGAGCTGTTTTTT.

There are many counts of this clonotype. The rearrangement links TRBV4-1 to TRBJ1-1; D call uncertain. Trimming stripped 0 bases from V and 0 bases from J, with 11 bases between. The CDR3 runs to 16 residues. Looked up from germline, CDR1 is MGHRA and CDR2 is YSYEKL. DNA for the CDR3: TGCGCCAGCAGCCAAGAGGAGGGTCTGATGAACACTGAAGCTTTCTTT. Its translation: CASSQEEGLMNTEAFF.

This clonotype was observed a handful of times. The J gene is TRBJ2-2, the V gene TRBV28, with a possible D match to TRBD1 (5 bases). The germline gives CDR1 MDHEN, CDR2 SYDVKM. V was shortened by 2 bases and J by 1 base, with 8 bases between the two germline ends. The CDR3 contains 15 residues. CDR3 bases: TGTGCCAGCAGTTTACCGCAGGGGAACACCGGGGAGCTGTTTTTT. This translates into CASSLPQGNTGELFF.

This clonotype was seen at least ten times. V is TRBV28 and J is TRBJ1-3, with D tentatively TRBD1 (6 bases). In germline, CDR1 is MDHEN, CDR2 SYDVKM. The CDR3 covers 15 residues. The germline V and J ends were trimmed by 6 bases and 0 bases, with 12 bases remaining between them. The CDR3 loop reads CASSPLGGSGNTIYF. The CDR3 nucleotides read TGTGCCAGCAGCCCCTTAGGGGGCTCTGGAAACACCATATATTTT.

This clonotype was observed many times. The rearrangement links TRBV7-2 to TRBJ1-1, with D unresolved. Trimming cost V 2 bases and J 11 bases, with 15 bases left between them. The CDR3 extends over 13 amino acids. CDR1 and CDR2 (germline): SGHTA, FQGNSA. The DNA for the CDR3 is TGTGCCAGCAGCTTAATCACAGCTGGTGAGGCTTTCTTT. It yields the protein CASSLITAGEAFF.

Ten or more counts support this clonotype. V is TRBV7-2 and J is TRBJ2-7; TRBD2 matches at 11 bases. The junction had 13 bases not matched to a gene; V was cut back by 5 bases and J by 1 base. Germline V gene lookup returns CDR1 SGHTA and CDR2 FQGNSA. This CDR3 has 18 residues. The CDR3 loop reads CASSREPTGTSGSYEQYF. In nucleotides, the CDR3 is TGTGCCAGCAGCCGAGAACCTACCGGGACTAGCGGTTCCTACGAGCAGTACTTC.

In its sample, this clonotype was seen once. The chain employs TRBV29-1 and TRBJ2-1, with 11 positions matching TRBD1. The CDR3 has 14 amino acids. Germline assignment: CDR1 SQVTM and CDR2 ANQGSEA. The trim removed 4 bases at V and 8 bases at J, leaving 7 bases unmatched. CDR3 in amino acids: CSVVGQGVRDEQFF. The CDR3 DNA reads TGCAGCGTTGTGGGACAGGGGGTTCGGGATGAGCAGTTCTTC.

In regard to this clonotype: A much larger clonotype is one base distant, so this may be a read error. V and J are TRBV5-3 and TRBJ1-4, with D uncertain. TRBV5-3 is identified as an open reading frame with a role that is uncertain. The CDR3 is 14 amino acids. Trimming cost V 8 bases and J 0 bases, with 11 bases left between them. The CDR3 sequence: CASVREATNEKLFF. DNA of the CDR3: TGTGCCAGCGTCCGGGAAGCAACTAATGAAAAACTGTTTTTT.

This clonotype appeared many times. Sequence at one end of the junction differs from germline and may be a read error. V usage is TRBV5-1 and J usage is TRBJ1-5, with 8 bases identical to TRBD1. CDR1 and CDR2 from the germline V gene are SGHRS and YFSETQ. The CDR3 spans 15 residues. Written as DNA, the CDR3 is TGTGCCAGCAGCTTAGGGACAGGCTTCAATCAGCCCCAGCATTTT. This sequence encodes CASSLGTGFNQPQHF.

The chain uses TRBV20-1 and TRBJ2-1; 7 nucleotides match TRBD1. The V gene end was trimmed by 6 bases and the J gene end by 6 bases; junction bases not matched to a gene: 2. The CDR3 contains 11 residues. CDR1 and CDR2 from the germline V gene are DFQATT and SNEGSKA (reference sequence). CDR3 loop: CSATGSNEQFF. CDR3 bases: TGCAGTGCGACAGGGTCCAATGAGCAGTTCTTC.

Many counts were recorded for this clonotype. The chain uses TRBV19 and TRBJ2-7; D gene uncertain. Germline-derived CDR1 and CDR2 are LNHDA and SQIVND (reference sequence). V lost 6 bases and J 2 bases, leaving 11 bases between the germline ends. The CDR3 runs 13 residues. The CDR3 DNA follows: TGTGCCAGTAGCAACCTGGAGACCTACGAGCAGTACTTC. This gives the protein CASSNLETYEQYF.